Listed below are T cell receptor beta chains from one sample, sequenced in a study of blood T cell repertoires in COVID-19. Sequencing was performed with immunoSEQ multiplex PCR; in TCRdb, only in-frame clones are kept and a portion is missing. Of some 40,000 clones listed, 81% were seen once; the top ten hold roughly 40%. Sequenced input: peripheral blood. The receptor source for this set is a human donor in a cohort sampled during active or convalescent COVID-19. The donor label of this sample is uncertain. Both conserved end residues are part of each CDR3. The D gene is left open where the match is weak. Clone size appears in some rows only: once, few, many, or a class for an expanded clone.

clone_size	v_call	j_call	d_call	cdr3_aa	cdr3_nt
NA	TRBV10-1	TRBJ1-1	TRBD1	CASSDRWTGTTEAFF	TGCGCCAGCAGTGATCGATGGACAGGGACAACTGAAGCTTTCTTT
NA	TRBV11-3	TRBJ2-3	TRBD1	CASSLGPGQGFDTQYF	TGTGCCAGCAGCTTAGGACCGGGACAGGGTTTCGATACGCAGTATTTT
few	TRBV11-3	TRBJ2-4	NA	CASRGLAKNIQYF	TGTGCCAGCAGAGGACTAGCCAAAAACATTCAGTACTTC
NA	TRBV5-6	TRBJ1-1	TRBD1	CASSLGDRGNTEAFF	TGTGCCAGCAGCTTGGGGGACAGGGGGAACACTGAAGCTTTCTTT
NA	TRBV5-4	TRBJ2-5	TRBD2	CASSRQREQETQYF	TGTGCCAGCAGCAGGCAGCGGGAGCAAGAGACCCAGTACTTC
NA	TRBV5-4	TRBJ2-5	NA	CASSRSGLQETQYF	TGTGCCAGCAGCAGATCGGGACTCCAAGAGACCCAGTACTTC
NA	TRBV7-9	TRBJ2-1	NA	CASGREQFF	TGTGCCAGCGGCCGTGAGCAGTTCTTC
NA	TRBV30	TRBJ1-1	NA	CAWSRRGGNTEAFF	TGTGCCTGGAGTCGGAGAGGGGGAAACACTGAAGCTTTCTTT
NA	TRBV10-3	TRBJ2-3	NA	CANSLYGGITDTQYF	TGTGCCAACTCTTTATACGGCGGGATCACAGATACGCAGTATTTT
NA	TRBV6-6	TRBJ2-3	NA	CASSPRFFGGRYTDTQYF	TGTGCCAGCAGTCCCAGGTTCTTCGGGGGACGCTACACAGATACGCAGTATTTT
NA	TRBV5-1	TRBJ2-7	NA	CASSLPPSYEQYF	TGCGCCAGCAGCTTGCCCCCATCCTACGAGCAGTACTTC
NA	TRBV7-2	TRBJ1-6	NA	CASSLDGYNSPLHF	TGTGCCAGCAGCCTAGACGGTTATAATTCACCCCTCCACTTT
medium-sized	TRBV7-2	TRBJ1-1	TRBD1	CASSLNRGDLAFF	TGTGCCAGCAGCCTGAACAGGGGGGACTTAGCTTTCTTT
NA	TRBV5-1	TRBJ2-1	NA	CASSFLASNEQFF	TGCGCCAGCAGCTTCCTAGCGTCCAATGAGCAGTTCTTC
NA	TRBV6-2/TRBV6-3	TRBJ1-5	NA	CASSLTAINQPQHF	TGTGCCAGCAGTTTGACAGCGATCAATCAGCCCCAGCATTTT
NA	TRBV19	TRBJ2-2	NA	CASRIRGINTGELFF	TGTGCCAGTAGGATCAGGGGAATAAACACCGGGGAGCTGTTTTTT
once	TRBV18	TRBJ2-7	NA	CASSPRSGREQYF	TGTGCCAGCTCACCACGGTCGGGAAGGGAGCAGTACTTC
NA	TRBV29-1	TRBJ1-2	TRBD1	CSTRDSVVPYGYTF	TGCAGCACGAGGGACAGTGTCGTCCCCTATGGCTACACCTTC
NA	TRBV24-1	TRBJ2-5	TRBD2	CATSDQGLAGSETQYF	TGTGCCACCAGTGATCAGGGACTAGCGGGATCTGAGACCCAGTACTTC
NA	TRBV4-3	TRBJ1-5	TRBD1	CASSPTGNSNQPQHF	TGCGCCAGCAGCCCGACAGGGAATAGCAATCAGCCCCAGCATTTT